The clone carrying this TCR beta chain came up many times. Its specificity is unknown. MiXCR, applied by TCRdb to the RT-PCR reads, yields one record per CDR3 protein. The sample consists of 700,000 to 800,000 distinct CDR3 sequences, about 18% of them appearing once. These data come from a study of response to subunit inactivated influenza vaccine. Germline assignment: CDR1 MNHNS and CDR2 SASEGT. Trimming removed 2 bases at V and 5 bases at J, with 18 bases between. The CDR3 totals 16 residues. Study results and caveats: Each seasonal influenza vaccination, the authors suggested, recruits few new T cells.

The sequences come from PBMCs from blood, collected about 5 days after vaccination. The V gene is TRBV6-1, the J gene TRBJ1-2; D is unclear. The sequence was collected from a man aged 45 to 65 who received an inactivated influenza vaccine. The CDR3 sequence: CASSESAGTPWYGYTF. The CDR3 nucleotides read TGTGCCAGCAGTGAAAGCGCAGGAACCCCTTGGTATGGCTACACCTTC.